This T cell receptor (beta chain) is from a study of CD8+ T cells in alopecia areata. It was cDNA, reverse transcribed from extracted RNA, that served as the sequencing template. TCRdb's table, derived via immunoSEQ multiplex PCR, lists solely in-frame clones and lacks some. The sample holds 140,000 to 150,000 clones, roughly 53% seen once. V lost 3 bases and J lost 6, with 5 bases in between. Germline V CDR1 and CDR2: SGHAT, FQNNGV. The CDR3 spans 11 residues. The chain recombines TRBV11-2 with TRBJ1-1; D call uncertain. Sequenced here: CD4+ T cells sorted from blood, sampled at week 0. This TCR came from a human donor with alopecia areata. Here the CDR3 DNA reads TGTGCCAGCAGCTTCAGTTCTGAAGCTTTCTTT. It specifies CASSFSSEAFF.